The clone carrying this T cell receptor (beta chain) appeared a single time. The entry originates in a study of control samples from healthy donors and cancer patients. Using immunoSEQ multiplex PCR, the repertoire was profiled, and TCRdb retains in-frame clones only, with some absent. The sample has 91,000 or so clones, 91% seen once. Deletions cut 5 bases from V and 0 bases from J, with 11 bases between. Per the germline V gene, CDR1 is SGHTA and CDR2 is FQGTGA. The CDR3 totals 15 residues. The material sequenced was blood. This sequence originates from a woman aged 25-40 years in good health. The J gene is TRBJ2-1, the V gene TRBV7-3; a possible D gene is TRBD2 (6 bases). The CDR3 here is CASSPGTFSYNEQFF. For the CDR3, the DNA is TGTGCCAGCAGCCCAGGGACTTTCTCCTACAATGAGCAGTTCTTC.